The source of this TCR beta chain is a study of cytomegalovirus exposure and HLA in healthy donors. Broader study findings: Published work reported that the classifier diagnosed cytomegalovirus status with high specificity and sensitivity. Cytomegalovirus association was assigned to more than 150 TCR beta chains. First-cohort TCR clusters were later found to tend to co-occur in the 120 or so validation repertoires. For most TCR sequences rarity was the rule, although some public TCRs occurred in many donors.

This CDR3 is 18 amino acids long. The ends lost 5 bases at V and 4 bases at J; junction bases unmatched: 17. CDR1 is SEHNR, CDR2 FQNEAQ, per germline (reference sequence). Comment on this clone: What it recognizes is unknown.

Data came from immunoSEQ multiplex PCR; TCRdb stores just in-frame clones and leaves some out. The table shows about 160,000 clones, with 96% occurring only once. The sample comprised PBMCs. The J gene is TRBJ2-5, the V gene TRBV7-9, with 9 bases identical to TRBD1. This TCR was recovered from a woman aged 18-29 years in good health and CMV-seronegative. The CDR3 DNA follows: TGTGCCAGCAGCAAATTCTGGGGACAGGGCTTTTTGGGAGAGACCCAGTACTTC. This codes for CASSKFWGQGFLGETQYF.